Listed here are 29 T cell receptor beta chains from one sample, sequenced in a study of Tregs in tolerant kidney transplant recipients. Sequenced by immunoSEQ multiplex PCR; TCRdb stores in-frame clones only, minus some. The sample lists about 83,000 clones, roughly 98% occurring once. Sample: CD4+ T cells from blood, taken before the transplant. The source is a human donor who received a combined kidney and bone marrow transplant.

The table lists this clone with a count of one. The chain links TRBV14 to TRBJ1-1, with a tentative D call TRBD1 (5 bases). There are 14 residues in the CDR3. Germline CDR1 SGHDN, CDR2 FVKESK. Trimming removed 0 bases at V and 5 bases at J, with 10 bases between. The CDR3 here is CASSQEIGGTEAFF. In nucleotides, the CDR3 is TGTGCCAGCAGCCAAGAGATCGGGGGGACTGAAGCTTTCTTT.

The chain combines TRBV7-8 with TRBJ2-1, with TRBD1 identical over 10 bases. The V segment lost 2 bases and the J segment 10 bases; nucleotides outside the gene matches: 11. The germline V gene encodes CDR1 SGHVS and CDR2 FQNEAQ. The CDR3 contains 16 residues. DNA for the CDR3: TGTGCCAGCAGCTTATGGTCCGGGACAGGGGCGCAGGAGCAGTTCTTC. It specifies CASSLWSGTGAQEQFF.

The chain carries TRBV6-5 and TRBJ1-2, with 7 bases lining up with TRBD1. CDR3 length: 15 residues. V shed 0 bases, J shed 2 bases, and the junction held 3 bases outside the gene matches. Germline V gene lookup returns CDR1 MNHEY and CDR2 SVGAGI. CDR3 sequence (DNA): TGTGCCAGCAGTTACTCCGGACAGGTCAACTATGGCTACACCTTC. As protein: CASSYSGQVNYGYTF.

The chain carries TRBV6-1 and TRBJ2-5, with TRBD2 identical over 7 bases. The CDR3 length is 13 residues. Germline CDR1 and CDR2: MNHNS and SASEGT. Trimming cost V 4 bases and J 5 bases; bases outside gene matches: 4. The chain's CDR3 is CASSGGTIETQYF. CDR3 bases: TGTGCCAGCAGTGGGGGGACTATTGAGACCCAGTACTTC.

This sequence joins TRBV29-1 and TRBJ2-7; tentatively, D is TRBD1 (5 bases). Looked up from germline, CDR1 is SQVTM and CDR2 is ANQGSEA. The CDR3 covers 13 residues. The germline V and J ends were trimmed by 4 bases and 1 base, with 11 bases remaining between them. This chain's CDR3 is CSVAPTGSYEQYF. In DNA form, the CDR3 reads TGCAGCGTTGCCCCTACAGGATCCTACGAGCAGTACTTC.

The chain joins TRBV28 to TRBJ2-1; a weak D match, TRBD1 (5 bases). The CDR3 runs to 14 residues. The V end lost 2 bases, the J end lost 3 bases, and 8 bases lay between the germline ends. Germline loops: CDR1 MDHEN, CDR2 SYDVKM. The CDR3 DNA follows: TGTGCCAGCAGTTTACCAGGGTACTACAATGAGCAGTTCTTC. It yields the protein CASSLPGYYNEQFF.

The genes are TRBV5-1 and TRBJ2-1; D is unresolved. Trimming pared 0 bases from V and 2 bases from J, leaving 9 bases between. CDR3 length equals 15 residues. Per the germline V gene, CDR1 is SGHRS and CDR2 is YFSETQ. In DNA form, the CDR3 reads TGCGCCAGCAGCTTGGCGAGCCCAACCTACAATGAGCAGTTCTTC. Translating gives CASSLASPTYNEQFF.

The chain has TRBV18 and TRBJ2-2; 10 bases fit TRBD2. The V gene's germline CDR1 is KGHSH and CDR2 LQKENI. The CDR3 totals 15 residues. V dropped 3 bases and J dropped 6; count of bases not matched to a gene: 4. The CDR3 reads CASSPRLAGAGELFF. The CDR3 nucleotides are TGTGCCAGCTCACCGCGGCTAGCGGGAGCCGGGGAGCTGTTTTTT.

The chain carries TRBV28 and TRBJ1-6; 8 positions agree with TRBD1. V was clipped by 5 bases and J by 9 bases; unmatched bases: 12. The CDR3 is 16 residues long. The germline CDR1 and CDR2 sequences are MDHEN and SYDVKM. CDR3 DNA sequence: TGTGCCAGCAGTCCCCCGGGACAGGCTTTAAGTTCACCCCTCCACTTT. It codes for CASSPPGQALSSPLHF.

DNA for the CDR3: TGTGCCAGCAGTGAATCGGGAGGGGGGGCCAAAAACATTCAGTACTTC. Translated: CASSESGGGAKNIQYF. The genes are TRBV2 and TRBJ2-4, with 8 bases lining up with TRBD2. CDR1 and CDR2 (germline): SNHLY, FYNNEI. With 2 bases clipped from V and 1 base from J, the junction kept 4 bases outside the gene matches. This CDR3 has 16 residues.

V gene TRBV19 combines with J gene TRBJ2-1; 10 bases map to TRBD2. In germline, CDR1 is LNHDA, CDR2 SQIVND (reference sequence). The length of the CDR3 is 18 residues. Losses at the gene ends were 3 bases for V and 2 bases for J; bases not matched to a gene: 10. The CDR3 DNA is TGTGCCAGTAGTATCGAGGGGGGAGCGGGAGGGCCCTACAATGAGCAGTTCTTC. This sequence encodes CASSIEGGAGGPYNEQFF. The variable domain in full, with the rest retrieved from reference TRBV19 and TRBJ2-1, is DGGITQSPKYLFRKEGQNVTLSCEQNLNHDAMYWYRQDPGQGLRLIYYSQIVNDFQKGDIAEGYSVSREKKESFPLTVTSAQKNPTAFYLCASSIEGGAGGPYNEQFFGPGTRLTVL.

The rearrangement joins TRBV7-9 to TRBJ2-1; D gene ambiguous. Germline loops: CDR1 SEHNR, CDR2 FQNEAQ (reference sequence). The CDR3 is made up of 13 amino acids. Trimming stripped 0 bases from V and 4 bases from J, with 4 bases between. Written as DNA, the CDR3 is TGTGCCAGCAGCTTAGCACAGTACAATGAGCAGTTCTTC. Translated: CASSLAQYNEQFF.

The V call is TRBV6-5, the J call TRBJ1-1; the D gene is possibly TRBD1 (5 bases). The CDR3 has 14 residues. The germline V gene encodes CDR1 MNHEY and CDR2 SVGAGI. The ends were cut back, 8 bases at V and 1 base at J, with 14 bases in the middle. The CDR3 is CASRNSGGNTEAFF. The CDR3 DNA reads TGTGCCAGCCGAAATAGCGGGGGGAACACTGAAGCTTTCTTT.

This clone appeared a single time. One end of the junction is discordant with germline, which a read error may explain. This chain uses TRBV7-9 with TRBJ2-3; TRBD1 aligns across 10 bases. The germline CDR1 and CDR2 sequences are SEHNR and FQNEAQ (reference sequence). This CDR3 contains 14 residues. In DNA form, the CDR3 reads TGCGCTAGTCGGAGGGGGACAGGGGACGATACGCAGTATTTT. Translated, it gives CASRRGTGDDTQYF.

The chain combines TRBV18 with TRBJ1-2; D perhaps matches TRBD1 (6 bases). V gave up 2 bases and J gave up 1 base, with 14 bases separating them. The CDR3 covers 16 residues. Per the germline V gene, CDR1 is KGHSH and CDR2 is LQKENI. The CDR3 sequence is CASSPRGGPVNYGYTF. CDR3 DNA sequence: TGTGCCAGCTCACCAAGGGGGGGGCCGGTTAACTATGGCTACACCTTC. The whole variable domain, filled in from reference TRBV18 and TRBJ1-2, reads NAGVMQNPRHLVRRRGQEARLRCSPMKGHSHVYWYRQLPEEGLKFMVYLQKENIIDESGMPKERFSAEFPKEGPSILRIQQVVRGDSAAYFCASSPRGGPVNYGYTFGSGTRLTVV.

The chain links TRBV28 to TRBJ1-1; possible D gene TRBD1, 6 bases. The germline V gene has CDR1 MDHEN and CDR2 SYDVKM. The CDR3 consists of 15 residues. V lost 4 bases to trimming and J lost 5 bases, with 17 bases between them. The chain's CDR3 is CASSYADRILTEAFF. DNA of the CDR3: TGTGCCAGCAGTTACGCCGACAGGATTTTAACTGAAGCTTTCTTT.

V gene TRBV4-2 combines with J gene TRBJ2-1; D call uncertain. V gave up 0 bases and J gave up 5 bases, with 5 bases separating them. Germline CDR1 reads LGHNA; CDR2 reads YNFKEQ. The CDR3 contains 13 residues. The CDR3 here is CASSQESDNEQFF. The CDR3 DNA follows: TGTGCCAGCAGCCAAGAATCAGACAATGAGCAGTTCTTC.

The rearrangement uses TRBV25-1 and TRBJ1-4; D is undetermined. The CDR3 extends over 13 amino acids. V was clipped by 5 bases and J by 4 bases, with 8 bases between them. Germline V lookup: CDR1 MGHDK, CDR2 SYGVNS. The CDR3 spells CASSLQSNEKLFF. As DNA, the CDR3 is TGTGCCAGCAGTTTACAGAGTAATGAAAAACTGTTTTTT.

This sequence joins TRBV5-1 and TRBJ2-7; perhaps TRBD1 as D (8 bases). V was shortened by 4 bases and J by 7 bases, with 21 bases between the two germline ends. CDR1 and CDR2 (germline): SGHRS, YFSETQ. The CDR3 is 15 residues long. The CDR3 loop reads CASSPTGEGVGEQYF. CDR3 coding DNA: TGCGCCAGCAGCCCGACAGGGGAGGGTGTCGGGGAGCAGTACTTC.

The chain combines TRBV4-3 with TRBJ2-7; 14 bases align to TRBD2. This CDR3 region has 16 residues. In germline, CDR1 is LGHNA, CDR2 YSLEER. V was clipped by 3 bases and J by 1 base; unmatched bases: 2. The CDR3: CASSQTSGRGSYEQYF. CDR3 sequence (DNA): TGCGCCAGCAGCCAGACTAGCGGGAGGGGATCCTACGAGCAGTACTTC.

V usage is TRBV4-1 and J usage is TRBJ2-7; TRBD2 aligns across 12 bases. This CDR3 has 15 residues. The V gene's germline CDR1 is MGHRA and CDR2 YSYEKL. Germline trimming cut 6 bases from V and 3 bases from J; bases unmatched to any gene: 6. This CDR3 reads CASSLTSGRVYEQYF. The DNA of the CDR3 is TGCGCCAGCAGTCTGACTAGCGGGAGAGTCTACGAGCAGTACTTC.

The CDR3 coding sequence is TGTGCCATCAGTGAGCGGGGGGGGACTGCCTCAGATACGCAGTATTTT. Translated, it gives CAISERGGTASDTQYF. This chain connects TRBV10-3 to TRBJ2-3; 8 positions match TRBD2. CDR3 length equals 16 residues. The V segment lost 2 bases and the J segment 4 bases; nucleotides outside the gene matches: 8. Per the germline V gene, CDR1 is ENHRY and CDR2 is SYGVKD.

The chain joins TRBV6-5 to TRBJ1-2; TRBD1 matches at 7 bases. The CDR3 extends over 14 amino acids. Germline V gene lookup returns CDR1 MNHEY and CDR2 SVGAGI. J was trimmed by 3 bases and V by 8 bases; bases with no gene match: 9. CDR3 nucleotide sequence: TGTGCCAGCCCTCCAGGGGGTTGCTACTATGGCTACACCTTC. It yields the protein CASPPGGCYYGYTF.

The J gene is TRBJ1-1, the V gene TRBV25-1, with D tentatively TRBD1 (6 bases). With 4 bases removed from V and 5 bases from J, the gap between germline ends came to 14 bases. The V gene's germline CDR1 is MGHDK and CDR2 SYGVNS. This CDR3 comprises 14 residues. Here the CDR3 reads CASSVGGGGTEAFF. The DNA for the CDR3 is TGTGCCAGCAGTGTGGGGGGCGGGGGGACTGAAGCTTTCTTT. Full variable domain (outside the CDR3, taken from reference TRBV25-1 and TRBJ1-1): EADIYQTPRYLVIGTGKKITLECSQTMGHDKMYWYQQDPGMELHLIHYSYGVNSTEKGDLSSESTVSRIRTEHFPLTLESARPSHTSQYLCASSVGGGGTEAFFGQGTRLTVV.

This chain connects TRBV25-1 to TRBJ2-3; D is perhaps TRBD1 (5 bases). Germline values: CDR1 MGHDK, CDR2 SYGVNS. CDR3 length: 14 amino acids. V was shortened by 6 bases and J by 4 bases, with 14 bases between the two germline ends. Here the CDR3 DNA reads TGTGCCAGCAGGGTTTGGGGCCCCCCAGATACGCAGTATTTT. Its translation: CASRVWGPPDTQYF.

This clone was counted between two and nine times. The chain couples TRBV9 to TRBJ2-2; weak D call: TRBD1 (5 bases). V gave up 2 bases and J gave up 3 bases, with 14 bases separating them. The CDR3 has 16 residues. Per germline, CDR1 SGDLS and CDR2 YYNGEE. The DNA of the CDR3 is TGTGCCAGCAGCGTTCTGGGGCGCAGTGACACCGGGGAGCTGTTTTTT. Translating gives CASSVLGRSDTGELFF.

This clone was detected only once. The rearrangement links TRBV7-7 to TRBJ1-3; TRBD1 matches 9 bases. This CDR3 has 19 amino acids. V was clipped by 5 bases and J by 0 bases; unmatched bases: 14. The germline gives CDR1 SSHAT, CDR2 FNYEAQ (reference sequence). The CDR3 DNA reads TGTGCCAGCAGCCCCCGCGCCGGGGACAGGGTTATCTCTGGAAACACCATATATTTT. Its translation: CASSPRAGDRVISGNTIYF. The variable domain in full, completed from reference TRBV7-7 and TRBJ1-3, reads GAGVSQSPRYKVTKRGQDVTLRCDPISSHATLYWYQQALGQGPEFLTYFNYEAQPDKSGLPSDRFSAERPEGSISTLTIQRTEQRDSAMYRCASSPRAGDRVISGNTIYFGEGSWLTVV.

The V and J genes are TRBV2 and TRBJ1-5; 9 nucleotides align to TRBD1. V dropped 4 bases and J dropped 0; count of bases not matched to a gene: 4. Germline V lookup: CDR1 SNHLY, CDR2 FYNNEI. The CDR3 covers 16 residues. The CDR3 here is CASSAQGAYSNQPQHF. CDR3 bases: TGTGCCAGCAGTGCACAGGGGGCTTATAGCAATCAGCCCCAGCATTTT.

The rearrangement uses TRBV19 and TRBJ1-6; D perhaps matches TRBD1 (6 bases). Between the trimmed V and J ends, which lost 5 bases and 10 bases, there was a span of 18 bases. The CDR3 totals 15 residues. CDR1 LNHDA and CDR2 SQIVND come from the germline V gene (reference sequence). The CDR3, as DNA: TGTGCCAGTAGTGCGGGTATACAGGGTTCGTCACCCCTCCACTTT. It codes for CASSAGIQGSSPLHF.